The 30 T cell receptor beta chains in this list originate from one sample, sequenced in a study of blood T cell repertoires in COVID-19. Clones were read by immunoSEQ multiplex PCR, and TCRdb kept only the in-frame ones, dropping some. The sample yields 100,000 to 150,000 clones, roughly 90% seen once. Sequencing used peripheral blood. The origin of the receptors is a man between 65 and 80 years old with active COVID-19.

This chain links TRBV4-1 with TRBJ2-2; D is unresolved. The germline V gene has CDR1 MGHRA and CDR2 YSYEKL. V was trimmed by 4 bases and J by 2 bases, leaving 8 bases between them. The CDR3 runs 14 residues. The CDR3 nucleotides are TGCGCCAGCAGCCTTCACTATAACACCGGGGAGCTGTTTTTT. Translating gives CASSLHYNTGELFF.

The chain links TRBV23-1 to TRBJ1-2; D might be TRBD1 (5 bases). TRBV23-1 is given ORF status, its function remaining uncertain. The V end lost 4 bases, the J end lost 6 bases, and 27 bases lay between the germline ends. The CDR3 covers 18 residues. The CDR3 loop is CASSPPWGRTRFWNGYTF. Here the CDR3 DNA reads TGCGCCAGCAGTCCTCCGTGGGGCCGTACGAGATTCTGGAATGGCTACACCTTC.

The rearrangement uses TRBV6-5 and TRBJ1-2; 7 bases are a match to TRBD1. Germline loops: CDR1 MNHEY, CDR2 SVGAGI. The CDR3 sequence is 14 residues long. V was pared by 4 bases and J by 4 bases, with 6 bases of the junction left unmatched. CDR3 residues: CASSSRDRGYGYTF. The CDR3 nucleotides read TGTGCCAGCAGTTCTAGGGACAGAGGCTATGGCTACACCTTC.

CDR3 loop: CSGGQGSYEQYF. As DNA, the CDR3 is TGCAGCGGTGGACAGGGATCCTACGAGCAGTACTTC. The chain joins TRBV29-1 to TRBJ2-7; 8 nucleotides match TRBD1. The CDR3 has 12 amino acids. After removal of 7 bases from V and 1 base from J, the junction contained 3 bases not matched to a gene. The germline gives CDR1 SQVTM, CDR2 ANQGSEA.

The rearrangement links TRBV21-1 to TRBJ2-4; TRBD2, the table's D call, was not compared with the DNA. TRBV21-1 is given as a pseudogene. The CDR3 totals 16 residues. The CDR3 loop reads CASSPRAALPQNIQYF. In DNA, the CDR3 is TGTGCCAGCAGCCCGAGGGCAGCCCTACCCCAAAACATTCAGTACTTC.

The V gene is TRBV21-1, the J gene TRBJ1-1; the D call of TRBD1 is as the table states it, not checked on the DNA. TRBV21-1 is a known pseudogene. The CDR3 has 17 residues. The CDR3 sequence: CASERGGDGQSNTEAFF. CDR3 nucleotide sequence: TGTGCCTCCGAGCGTGGGGGCGATGGGCAGTCGAACACTGAAGCTTTCTTT.

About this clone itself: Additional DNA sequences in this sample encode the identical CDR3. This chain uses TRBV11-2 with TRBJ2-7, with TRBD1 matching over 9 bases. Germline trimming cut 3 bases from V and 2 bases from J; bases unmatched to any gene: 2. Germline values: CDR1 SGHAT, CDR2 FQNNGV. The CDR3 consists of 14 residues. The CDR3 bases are TGTGCCAGCAGCTTTGGGACAGGGACCTACGAGCAGTACTTC. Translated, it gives CASSFGTGTYEQYF.

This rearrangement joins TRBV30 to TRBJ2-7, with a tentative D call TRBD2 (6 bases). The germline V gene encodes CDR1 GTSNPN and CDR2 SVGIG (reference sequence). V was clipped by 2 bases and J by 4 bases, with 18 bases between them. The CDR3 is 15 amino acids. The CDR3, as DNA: TGTGCCTGGAGTAAAGATATAGCGGCCCTTTACGAGCAGTACTTC. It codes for CAWSKDIAALYEQYF.

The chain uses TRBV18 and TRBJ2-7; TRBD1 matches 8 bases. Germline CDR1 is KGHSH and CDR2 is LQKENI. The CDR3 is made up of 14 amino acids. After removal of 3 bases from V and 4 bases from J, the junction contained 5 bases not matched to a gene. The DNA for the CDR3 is TGTGCCAGCTCACCCAACAGGGGGGATTACGAGCAGTACTTC. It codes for CASSPNRGDYEQYF.

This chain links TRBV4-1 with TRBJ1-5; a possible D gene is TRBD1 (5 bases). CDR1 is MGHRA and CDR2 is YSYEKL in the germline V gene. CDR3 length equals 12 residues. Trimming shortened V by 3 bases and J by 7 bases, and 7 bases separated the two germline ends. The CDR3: CASSQQGQPQHF. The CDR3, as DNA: TGCGCCAGCAGCCAGCAGGGCCAGCCCCAGCATTTT.

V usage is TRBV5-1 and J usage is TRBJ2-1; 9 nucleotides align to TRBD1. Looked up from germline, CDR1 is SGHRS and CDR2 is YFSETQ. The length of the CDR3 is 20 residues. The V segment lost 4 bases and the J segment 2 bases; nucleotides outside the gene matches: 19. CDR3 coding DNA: TGCGCCAGCAGCCCCTCCTCCGGGACAGGGACTCACAAGCCCTACAATGAGCAGTTCTTC. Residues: CASSPSSGTGTHKPYNEQFF.

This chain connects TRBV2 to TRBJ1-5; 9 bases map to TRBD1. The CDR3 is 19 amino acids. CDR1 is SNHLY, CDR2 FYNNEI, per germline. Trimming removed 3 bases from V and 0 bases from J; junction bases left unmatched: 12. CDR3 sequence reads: CASSDLGGQGLYSNQPQHF. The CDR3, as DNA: TGTGCCAGCAGTGATCTGGGGGGACAGGGCCTATATAGCAATCAGCCCCAGCATTTT. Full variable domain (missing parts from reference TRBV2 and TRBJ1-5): EPEVTQTPSHQVTQMGQEVILRCVPISNHLYFYWYRQILGQKVEFLVSFYNNEISEKSEIFDDQFSVERPDGSNFTLKIRSTKLEDSAMYFCASSDLGGQGLYSNQPQHFGDGTRLSIL.

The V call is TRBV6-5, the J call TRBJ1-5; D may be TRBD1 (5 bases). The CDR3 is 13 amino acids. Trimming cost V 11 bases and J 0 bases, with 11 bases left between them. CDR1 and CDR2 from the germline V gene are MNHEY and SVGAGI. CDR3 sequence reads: CAGGENSNQPQHF. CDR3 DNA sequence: TGTGCCGGGGGGGAGAATAGCAATCAGCCCCAGCATTTT.

In DNA, the CDR3 is TGTGCCAGTTCGGACAGGTGGGACACCGGGGAGCTGTTTTTT. Residues: CASSDRWDTGELFF. The gene calls are TRBV2 and TRBJ2-2; 7 positions agree with TRBD1. The germline V gene has CDR1 SNHLY and CDR2 FYNNEI. CDR3 size: 14 residues. Losses at the gene ends were 9 bases for V and 3 bases for J; bases not matched to a gene: 7.

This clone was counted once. This chain's CDR3 is CASSLRTSGSVSYEQYF. DNA of the CDR3: TGTGCCAGCAGCCTCCGGACTAGCGGGAGTGTATCCTACGAGCAGTACTTC. The chain recombines TRBV5-6 with TRBJ2-7; TRBD2 agrees at 13 bases. The CDR3 spans 17 residues. The germline CDR1 and CDR2 sequences are SGHDT and YYEEEE. The J segment lost 1 base and the V segment lost 4 bases, leaving 8 bases of the junction unmatched.

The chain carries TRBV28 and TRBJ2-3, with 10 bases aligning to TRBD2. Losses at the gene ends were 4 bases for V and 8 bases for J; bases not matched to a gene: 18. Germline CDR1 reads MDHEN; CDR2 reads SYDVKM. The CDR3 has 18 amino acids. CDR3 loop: CASSSSWGATSGAVTQYF. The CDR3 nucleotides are TGTGCCAGCAGTTCCTCTTGGGGGGCAACTAGCGGGGCGGTTACGCAGTATTTT.

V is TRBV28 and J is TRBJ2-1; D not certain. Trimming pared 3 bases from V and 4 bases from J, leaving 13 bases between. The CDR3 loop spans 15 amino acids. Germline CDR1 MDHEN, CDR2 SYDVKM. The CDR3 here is CASSLRPVQYNEQFF. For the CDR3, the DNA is TGTGCCAGCAGTTTGCGCCCTGTCCAATACAATGAGCAGTTCTTC.

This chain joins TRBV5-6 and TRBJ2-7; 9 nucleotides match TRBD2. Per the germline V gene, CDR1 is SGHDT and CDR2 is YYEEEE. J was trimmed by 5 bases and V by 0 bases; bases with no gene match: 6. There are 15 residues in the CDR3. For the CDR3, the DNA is TGTGCCAGCAGCTTGGATACGACTAGCGGCGACGAGCAGTACTTC. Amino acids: CASSLDTTSGDEQYF.

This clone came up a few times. The chain's CDR3 is CASSFQYRGKTEAFF. As DNA, the CDR3 is TGTGCCAGCAGCTTTCAGTACAGGGGGAAGACTGAAGCTTTCTTT. The gene calls are TRBV11-2 and TRBJ1-1, with 8 positions matching TRBD1. Germline V lookup: CDR1 SGHAT, CDR2 FQNNGV. The CDR3 sequence is 15 residues long. With 3 bases clipped from V and 5 bases from J, the junction kept 8 bases outside the gene matches. The full variable domain, in which reference TRBV11-2 and TRBJ1-1 provide the parts outside the CDR3, is EAGVAQSPRYKIIEKRQSVAFWCNPISGHATLYWYQQILGQGPKLLIQFQNNGVVDDSQLPKDRFSAERLKGVDSTLKIQPAKLEDSAVYLCASSFQYRGKTEAFFGQGTRLTVV.

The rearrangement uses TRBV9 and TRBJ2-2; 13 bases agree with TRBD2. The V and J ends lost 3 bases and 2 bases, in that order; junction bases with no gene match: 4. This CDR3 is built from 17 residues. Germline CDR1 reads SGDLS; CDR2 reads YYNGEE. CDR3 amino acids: CASSAGLAGPNTGELFF. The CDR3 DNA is TGTGCCAGCAGCGCGGGACTAGCGGGACCCAACACCGGGGAGCTGTTTTTT.

CDR3 in amino acids: CASSFAGTRIGTDTQYF. The CDR3 DNA sequence: TGTGCCAGCAGTTTCGCCGGGACACGCATTGGAACAGATACGCAGTATTTT. The rearrangement uses TRBV28 and TRBJ2-3; TRBD1 might be the D (6 bases). Germline lookup yields CDR1 MDHEN and CDR2 SYDVKM. V lost 3 bases, J lost 3 bases, and 19 bases lay in between. The CDR3 spans 17 residues.

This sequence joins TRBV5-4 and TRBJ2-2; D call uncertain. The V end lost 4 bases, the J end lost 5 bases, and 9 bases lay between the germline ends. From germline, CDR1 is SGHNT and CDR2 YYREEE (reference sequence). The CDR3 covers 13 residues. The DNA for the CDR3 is TGTGCCAGCAGCGTTGACTCAACCGGGGAGCTGTTTTTT. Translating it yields CASSVDSTGELFF.

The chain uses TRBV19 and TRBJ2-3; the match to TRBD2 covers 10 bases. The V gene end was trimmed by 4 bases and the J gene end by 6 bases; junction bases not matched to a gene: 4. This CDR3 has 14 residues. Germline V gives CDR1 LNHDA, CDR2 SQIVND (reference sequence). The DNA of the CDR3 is TGTGCCAGTAGTACTAGCGGGAGAGCGGATACGCAGTATTTT. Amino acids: CASSTSGRADTQYF.

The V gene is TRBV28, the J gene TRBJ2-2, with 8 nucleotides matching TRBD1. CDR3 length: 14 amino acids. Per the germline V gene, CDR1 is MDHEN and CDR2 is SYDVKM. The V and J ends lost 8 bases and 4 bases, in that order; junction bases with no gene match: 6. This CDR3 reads CASHPGGSTGELFF. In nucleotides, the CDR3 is TGTGCCAGCCACCCAGGGGGCAGCACCGGGGAGCTGTTTTTT.

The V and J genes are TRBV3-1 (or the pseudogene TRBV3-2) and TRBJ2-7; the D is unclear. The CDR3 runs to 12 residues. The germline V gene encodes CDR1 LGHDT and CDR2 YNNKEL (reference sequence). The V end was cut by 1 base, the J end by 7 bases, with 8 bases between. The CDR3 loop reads CASSQVPREQYF. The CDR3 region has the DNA TGTGCCAGCAGCCAAGTTCCCCGGGAGCAGTACTTC.

CDR3 residues: CSASQGVITEAFF. For the CDR3, the DNA is TGCAGTGCTAGTCAGGGTGTGATCACTGAAGCTTTCTTT. The chain uses TRBV20-1 and TRBJ1-1, with D possibly TRBD1 on 5 matching bases. CDR3 length: 13 amino acids. V was cut by 3 bases and J by 4 bases, with 12 bases left in between. Germline V gene sequence: CDR1 DFQATT, CDR2 SNEGSKA (reference sequence).

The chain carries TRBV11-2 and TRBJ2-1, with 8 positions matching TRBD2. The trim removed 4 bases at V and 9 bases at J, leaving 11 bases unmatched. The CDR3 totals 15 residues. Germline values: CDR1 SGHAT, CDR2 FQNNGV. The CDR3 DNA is TGTGCCAGCAGCTCATACAGCGGGAGAGTCCCTGAGCAGTTCTTC. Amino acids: CASSSYSGRVPEQFF.

The CDR3 DNA reads as TGTGCCAGCAGCTTGCGCGGGGGACTGCCTGGAAACACCATATATTTT. Translated: CASSLRGGLPGNTIYF. The gene calls are TRBV5-6 and TRBJ1-3; tentative D call: TRBD1 (5 bases). V was pared by 1 base and J by 2 bases, with 13 bases between. The CDR3 runs to 16 residues. Per germline, CDR1 SGHDT and CDR2 YYEEEE.

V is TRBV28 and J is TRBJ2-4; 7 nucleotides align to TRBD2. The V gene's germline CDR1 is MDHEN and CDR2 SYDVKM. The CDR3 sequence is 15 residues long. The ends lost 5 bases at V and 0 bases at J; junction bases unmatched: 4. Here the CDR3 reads CASSPSGGAKNIQYF. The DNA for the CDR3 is TGTGCCAGCAGTCCATCGGGGGGAGCCAAAAACATTCAGTACTTC.

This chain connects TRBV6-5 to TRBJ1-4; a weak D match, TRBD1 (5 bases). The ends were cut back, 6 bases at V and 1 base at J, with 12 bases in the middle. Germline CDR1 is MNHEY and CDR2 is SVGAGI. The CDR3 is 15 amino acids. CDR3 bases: TGTGCCAGCAGGGGGGGGATCGGAACTAATGAAAAACTGTTTTTT. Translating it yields CASRGGIGTNEKLFF.